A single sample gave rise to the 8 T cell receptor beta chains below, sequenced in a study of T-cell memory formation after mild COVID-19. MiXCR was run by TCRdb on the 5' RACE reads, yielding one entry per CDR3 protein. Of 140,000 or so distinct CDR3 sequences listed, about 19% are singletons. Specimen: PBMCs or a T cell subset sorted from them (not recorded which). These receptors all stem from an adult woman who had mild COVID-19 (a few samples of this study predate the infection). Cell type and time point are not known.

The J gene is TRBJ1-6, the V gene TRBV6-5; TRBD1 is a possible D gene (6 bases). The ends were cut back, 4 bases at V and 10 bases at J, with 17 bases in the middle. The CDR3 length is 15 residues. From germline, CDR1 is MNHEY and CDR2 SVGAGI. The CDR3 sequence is CASSSPWDTGSPLHF. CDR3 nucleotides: TGTGCCAGCAGTTCACCTTGGGACACTGGCTCACCCCTCCACTTT.

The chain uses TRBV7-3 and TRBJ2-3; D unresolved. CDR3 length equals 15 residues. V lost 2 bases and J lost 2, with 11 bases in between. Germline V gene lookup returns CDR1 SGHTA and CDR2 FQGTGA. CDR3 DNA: TGTGCCAGCAGCTTAGGCTCGGGTTTCACAGATACGCAGTATTTT. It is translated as CASSLGSGFTDTQYF. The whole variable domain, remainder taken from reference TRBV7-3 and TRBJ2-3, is GAGVSQTPSNKVTEKGKYVELRCDPISGHTALYWYRQSLGQGPEFLIYFQGTGAADDSGLPNDRFFAVRPEGSVSTLKIQRTERGDSAVYLCASSLGSGFTDTQYFGPGTRLTVL.

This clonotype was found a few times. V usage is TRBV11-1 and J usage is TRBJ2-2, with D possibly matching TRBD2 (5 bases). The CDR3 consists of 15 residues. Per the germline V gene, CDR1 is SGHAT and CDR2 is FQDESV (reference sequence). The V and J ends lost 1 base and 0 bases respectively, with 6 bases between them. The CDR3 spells CASSLGLTNTGELFF. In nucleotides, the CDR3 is TGTGCCAGCAGCTTAGGACTAACGAACACCGGGGAGCTGTTTTTT.

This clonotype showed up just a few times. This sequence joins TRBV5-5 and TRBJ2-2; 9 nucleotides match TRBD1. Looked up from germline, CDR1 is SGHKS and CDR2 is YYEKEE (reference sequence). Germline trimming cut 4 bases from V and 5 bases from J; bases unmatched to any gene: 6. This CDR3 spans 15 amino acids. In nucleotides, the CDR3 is TGTGCCAGCAGCCCGGGACAGGGTGTTACCGGGGAGCTGTTTTTT. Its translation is CASSPGQGVTGELFF. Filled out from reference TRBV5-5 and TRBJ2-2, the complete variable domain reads DAGVTQSPTHLIKTRGQQVTLRCSPISGHKSVSWYQQVLGQGPQFIFQYYEKEERGRGNFPDRFSARQFPNYSSELNVNALLLGDSALYLCASSPGQGVTGELFFGEGSRLTVL.

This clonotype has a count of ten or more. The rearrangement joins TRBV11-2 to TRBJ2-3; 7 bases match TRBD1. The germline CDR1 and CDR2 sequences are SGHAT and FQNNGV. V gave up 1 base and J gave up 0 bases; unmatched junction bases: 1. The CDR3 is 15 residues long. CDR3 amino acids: CASSLGQGSTDTQYF. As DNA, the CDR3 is TGTGCCAGCAGCTTAGGACAGGGTAGCACAGATACGCAGTATTTT.

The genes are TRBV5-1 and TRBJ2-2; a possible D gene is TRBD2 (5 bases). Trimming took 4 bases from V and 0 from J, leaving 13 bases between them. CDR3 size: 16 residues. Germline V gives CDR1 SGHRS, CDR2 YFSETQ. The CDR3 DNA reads TGCGCCAGCAGCCGCGGGTCTCCTCCGAACACCGGGGAGCTGTTTTTT. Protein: CASSRGSPPNTGELFF.

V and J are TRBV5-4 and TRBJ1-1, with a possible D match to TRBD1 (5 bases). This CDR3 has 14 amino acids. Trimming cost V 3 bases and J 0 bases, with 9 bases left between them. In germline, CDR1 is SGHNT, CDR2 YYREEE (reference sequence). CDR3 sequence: CASSWGLMNTEAFF. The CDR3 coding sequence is TGTGCCAGCAGCTGGGGGTTAATGAACACTGAAGCTTTCTTT.

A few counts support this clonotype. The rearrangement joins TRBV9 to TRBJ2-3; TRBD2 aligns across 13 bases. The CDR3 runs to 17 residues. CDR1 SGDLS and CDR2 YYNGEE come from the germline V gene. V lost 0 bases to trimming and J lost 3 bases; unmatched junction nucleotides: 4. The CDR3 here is CASSVASGLAGTDTQYF. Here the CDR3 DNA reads TGTGCCAGCAGCGTAGCCTCGGGACTAGCGGGGACAGATACGCAGTATTTT.